This is a list of T cell receptor beta chains from one sample in a study of glioma-infiltrating T cells after dendritic cell vaccination. Generated by immunoSEQ multiplex PCR, the TCRdb table keeps only in-frame clones and is missing some. The table lists approximately 90,000 clones, around four fifths of them singletons. The sequencing here drew on blood, taken after dendritic cell vaccination. Receptor source: a human donor with glioblastoma. CDR3s include the opening cysteine and the closing phenylalanine or tryptophan. A D gene is named only where the DNA matches it firmly. Size is omitted from some rows. Given values are once, few, many or a class for expanded clones.

v_gene,d_gene,j_gene,abundance,CDR3aa,CDR3nt
TRBV5-1,TRBD1,TRBJ1-4,-,CASTTGGVGEKLFF,TGCGCCAGCACAACAGGGGGCGTCGGTGAAAAACTGTTTTTT
TRBV10-3,-,TRBJ1-2,-,CAISESTAGLSNYGYTF,TGTGCCATCAGTGAGTCGACAGCGGGACTCTCTAACTATGGCTACACCTTC
TRBV6-5,TRBD1,TRBJ1-5,-,CASSSGQYHDQPQHF,TGTGCCAGCAGTTCGGGACAGTATCATGATCAGCCCCAGCATTTT
TRBV30,-,TRBJ1-3,-,CAWTLFSGNTIYF,TGTGCCTGGACACTGTTCTCTGGAAACACCATATATTTT
TRBV9,-,TRBJ1-1,-,CASSVYRDTEAFF,TGTGCCAGCAGCGTTTACCGAGACACTGAAGCTTTCTTT
TRBV30,-,TRBJ1-5,-,CAWSVLGGNQPQHF,TGTGCCTGGAGTGTACTGGGGGGAAATCAGCCCCAGCATTTT
TRBV2,-,TRBJ2-7,few,CASRPGLPTYEQYF,TGTGCCAGCAGGCCAGGGTTACCGACCTACGAGCAGTACTTC
TRBV19,TRBD1,TRBJ1-2,-,CASSMPTYRGLNYGYTF,TGTGCCAGTAGTATGCCAACCTACAGGGGGCTTAACTATGGCTACACCTTC
TRBV6-1,TRBD1,TRBJ1-2,-,CASSESIQGSGYTF,TGTGCCAGCAGTGAGAGCATACAGGGGAGTGGCTACACCTTC
TRBV19,TRBD1,TRBJ1-2,-,CASSVGQGATYGYTF,TGTGCCAGTAGTGTGGGACAGGGGGCGACCTATGGCTACACCTTC
TRBV29-1,-,TRBJ1-5,few,CSVRTGPLNQPQHF,TGCAGCGTCAGAACAGGCCCTCTTAATCAGCCCCAGCATTTT
TRBV27,TRBD1,TRBJ1-2,few,CASTNRDSASPNYGYTF,TGTGCCAGCACCAACCGGGACAGCGCGTCACCTAACTATGGCTACACCTTC
TRBV5-1,-,TRBJ1-4,-,CASSFSDRGLREKLFF,TGCGCCAGCAGCTTCTCGGATAGGGGGTTGCGGGAAAAACTGTTTTTT
TRBV7-6,TRBD2,TRBJ2-2,-,CASSFSEKREVSGELFF,TGTGCCAGCAGCTTTTCTGAGAAGCGGGAGGTGTCCGGGGAGCTGTTTTTT
TRBV2,TRBD1,TRBJ1-5,once,CASNPGQGRNQPQHF,TGTGCCAGCAATCCGGGACAGGGACGCAATCAGCCCCAGCATTTT
TRBV25-1,TRBD2,TRBJ2-3,-,CASSDSGRTDTQYF,TGTGCCAGCAGTGATTCCGGGAGGACAGATACGCAGTATTTT
TRBV6-4,TRBD1,TRBJ2-5,once,CASSDNRGHTLPQETQYF,TGTGCCAGCAGTGACAACAGGGGCCATACCCTGCCTCAAGAGACCCAGTACTTC
TRBV19,-,TRBJ1-5,-,CASKPDSPSQPQHF,TGTGCCAGTAAACCCGACAGTCCGAGCCAGCCCCAGCATTTT
TRBV7-2,TRBD2,TRBJ2-7,few,CASNTGLAGGPYEQYF,TGTGCCAGCAACACGGGACTAGCGGGGGGACCCTACGAGCAGTACTTC
TRBV5-1,-,TRBJ1-1,-,CASSLGVATVNTEAFF,TGCGCCAGCAGCTTGGGGGTGGCGACAGTCAACACTGAAGCTTTCTTT
TRBV11-2,-,TRBJ1-2,-,CASSSSTVNYGYTF,TGTGCCAGCAGCTCCTCGACAGTTAACTATGGCTACACCTTC
TRBV28,TRBD1,TRBJ1-2,few,CASSFAGGRGTGGPNYGYTF,TGTGCCAGCAGTTTCGCCGGGGGCCGGGGGACAGGGGGACCTAACTATGGCTACACCTTC
TRBV5-1,-,TRBJ1-1,-,CASSSLTASGTEAFF,TGCGCCAGCAGCTCATTAACAGCAAGCGGAACTGAAGCTTTCTTT
TRBV4-2,TRBD2,TRBJ2-7,-,CASSPRPGAGGFYEQYF,TGTGCCAGCAGCCCTCGCCCGGGGGCGGGGGGTTTCTACGAGCAGTACTTC
TRBV18,TRBD1,TRBJ1-6,once,CASSPEGQGGSPLHF,TGTGCCAGCTCACCCGAGGGACAGGGGGGTTCACCCCTCCACTTT
TRBV30,TRBD2,TRBJ2-3,-,CAWSVTGLAGLDTQYF,TGTGCCTGGAGTGTAACGGGGCTAGCGGGATTAGATACGCAGTATTTT
TRBV5-4,-,TRBJ1-3,-,CASSLGAGAFFNTIYF,TGTGCCAGCAGCTTGGGGGCAGGGGCCTTTTTTAACACCATATATTTT
TRBV5-1,TRBD1,TRBJ1-3,once,CASSVDRIFSGNTIYF,TGCGCCAGCAGCGTGGACAGGATCTTTTCTGGAAACACCATATATTTT
TRBV12-5,TRBD2,TRBJ2-3,-,CALLKVAGANTDTQYF,TGTGCGCTCTTGAAGGTAGCGGGAGCAAACACAGATACGCAGTATTTT
TRBV4-2,-,TRBJ2-1,-,CASSQAGTPGVGEQFF,TGTGCCAGCAGCCAAGCCGGGACTCCGGGGGTTGGTGAGCAGTTCTTC
TRBV5-1,TRBD1,TRBJ2-5,-,CASSSQGVEETQYF,TGCGCCAGCAGTTCCCAGGGGGTAGAAGAGACCCAGTACTTC
TRBV28,TRBD1,TRBJ2-3,-,CASTLSGTGTDTQYF,TGTGCCAGCACCCTATCCGGGACAGGCACAGATACGCAGTATTTT